This TCR beta chain was profiled in a study of graft-versus-host responses after intestinal transplantation. About the study: Multivisceral, liver-intestinal, or isolated intestinal transplants were performed in recipients. Uniformly, recipients were administered anti-thymocyte globulin induction with subsequent tacrolimus and steroids for around three years.

TCRdb's table, derived via immunoSEQ multiplex PCR, lists solely in-frame clones and lacks some. The table includes approximately 74,000 clones, 92% detected once. Deletions cut 10 bases from V and 3 bases from J, with 19 bases between. The CDR3 has 15 residues. The germline gives CDR1 MRHNA, CDR2 SNTAGT. Details on this clone: Antigen: not known.

Overall study results and limits: Early post-transplant HvG declines showed an association with peak circulating GvH clone levels.

Material: PBMCs, obtained 98 days after intestinal transplantation. The TCR was taken from a human patient who received an intestinal transplant, so some T cells may come from the graft donor. The chain employs TRBV6-4 and TRBJ2-1; TRBD2 is a possible D gene (7 bases). CDR3 sequence reads: CATSVKGGDYNEQFF. CDR3 nucleotides: TGTGCCACCTCTGTCAAGGGGGGGGACTACAATGAGCAGTTCTTC.